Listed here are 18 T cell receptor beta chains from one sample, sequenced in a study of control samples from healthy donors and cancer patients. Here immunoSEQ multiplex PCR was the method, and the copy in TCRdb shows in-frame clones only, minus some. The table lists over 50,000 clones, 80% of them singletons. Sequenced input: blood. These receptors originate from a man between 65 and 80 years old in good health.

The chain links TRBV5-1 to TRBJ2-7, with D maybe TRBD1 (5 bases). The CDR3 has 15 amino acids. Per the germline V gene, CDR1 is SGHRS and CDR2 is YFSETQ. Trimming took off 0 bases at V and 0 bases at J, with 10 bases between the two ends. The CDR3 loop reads CASSLGGSSSYEQYF. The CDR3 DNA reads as TGCGCCAGCAGCTTGGGGGGCTCGAGCTCCTACGAGCAGTACTTC.

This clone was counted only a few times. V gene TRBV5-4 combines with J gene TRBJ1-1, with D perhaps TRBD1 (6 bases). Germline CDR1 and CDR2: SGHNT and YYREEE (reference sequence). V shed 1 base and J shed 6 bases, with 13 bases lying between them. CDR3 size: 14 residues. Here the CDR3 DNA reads TGTGCCAGCAGCTTGATAGGGGGTTTAGCTGAAGCTTTCTTT. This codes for CASSLIGGLAEAFF. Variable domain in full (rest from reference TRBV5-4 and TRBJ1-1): ETGVTQSPTHLIKTRGQQVTLRCSSQSGHNTVSWYQQALGQGPQFIFQYYREEENGRGNFPPRFSGLQFPNYSSELNVNALELDDSALYLCASSLIGGLAEAFFGQGTRLTVV.

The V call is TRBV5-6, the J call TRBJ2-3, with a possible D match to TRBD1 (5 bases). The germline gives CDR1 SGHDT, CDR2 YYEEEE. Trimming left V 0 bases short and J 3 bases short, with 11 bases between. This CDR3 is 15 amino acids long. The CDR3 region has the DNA TGTGCCAGCAGCTTGGCCTCCCAGGGAACAGATACGCAGTATTTT. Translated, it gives CASSLASQGTDTQYF.

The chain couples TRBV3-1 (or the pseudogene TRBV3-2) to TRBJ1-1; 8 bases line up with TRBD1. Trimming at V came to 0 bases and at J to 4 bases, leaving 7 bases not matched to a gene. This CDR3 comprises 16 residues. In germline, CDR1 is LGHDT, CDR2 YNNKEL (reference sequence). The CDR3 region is CASSQEPQGGITEAFF. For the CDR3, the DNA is TGTGCCAGCAGCCAAGAACCACAGGGGGGGATCACTGAAGCTTTCTTT.

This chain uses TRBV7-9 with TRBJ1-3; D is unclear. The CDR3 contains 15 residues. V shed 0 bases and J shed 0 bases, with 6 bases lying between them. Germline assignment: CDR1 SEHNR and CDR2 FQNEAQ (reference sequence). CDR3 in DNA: TGTGCCAGCAGCTTAGCGGGCAACTCTGGAAACACCATATATTTT. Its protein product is CASSLAGNSGNTIYF.

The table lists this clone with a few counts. CDR3 protein: CSVVGQGKGYTF. The CDR3 coding sequence is TGCAGCGTTGTGGGACAGGGGAAGGGCTACACCTTC. The V call is TRBV29-1, the J call TRBJ1-2; 10 bases agree with TRBD1. The CDR3 totals 12 residues. The ends lost 4 bases at V and 8 bases at J; junction bases unmatched: 4. Germline V lookup: CDR1 SQVTM, CDR2 ANQGSEA.

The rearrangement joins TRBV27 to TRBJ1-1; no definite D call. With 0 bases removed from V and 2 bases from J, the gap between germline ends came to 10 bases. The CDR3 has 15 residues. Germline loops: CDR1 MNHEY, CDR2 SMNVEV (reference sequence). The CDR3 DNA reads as TGTGCCAGCAGTTTATCGTGGGCAGTCAACACTGAAGCTTTCTTT. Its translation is CASSLSWAVNTEAFF.

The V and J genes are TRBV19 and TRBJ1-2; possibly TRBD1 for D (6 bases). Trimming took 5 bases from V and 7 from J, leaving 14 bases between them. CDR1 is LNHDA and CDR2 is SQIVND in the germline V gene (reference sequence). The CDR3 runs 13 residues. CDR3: CASSYGGGFGYTF. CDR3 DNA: TGTGCCAGTAGTTATGGGGGGGGCTTTGGCTACACCTTC.

CDR3 nucleotides: TGTGCCAGCCCTAAAGGAGGAATTGAGCAGTTCTTC. Amino acids: CASPKGGIEQFF. V gene TRBV6-5 combines with J gene TRBJ2-1; a weak D match, TRBD2 (5 bases). V was pared by 8 bases and J by 9 bases, with 14 bases between. The CDR3 sequence is 12 residues long. The V gene's germline CDR1 is MNHEY and CDR2 SVGAGI.

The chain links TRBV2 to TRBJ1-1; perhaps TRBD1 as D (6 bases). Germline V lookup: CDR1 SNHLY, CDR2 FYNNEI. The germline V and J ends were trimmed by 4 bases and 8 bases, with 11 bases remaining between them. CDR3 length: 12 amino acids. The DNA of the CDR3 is TGTGCCAGCAGTGCGGGACAAACCGAAGCTTTCTTT. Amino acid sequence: CASSAGQTEAFF.

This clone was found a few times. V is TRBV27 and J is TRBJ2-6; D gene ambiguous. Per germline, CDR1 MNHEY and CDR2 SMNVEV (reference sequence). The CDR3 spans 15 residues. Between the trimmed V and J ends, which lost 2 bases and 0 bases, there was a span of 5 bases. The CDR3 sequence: CASSLGPSGANVLTF. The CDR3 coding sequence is TGTGCCAGCAGTTTAGGCCCCTCTGGGGCCAACGTCCTGACTTTC. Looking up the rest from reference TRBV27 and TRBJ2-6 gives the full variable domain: EAQVTQNPRYLITVTGKKLTVTCSQNMNHEYMSWYRQDPGLGLRQIYYSMNVEVTDKGDVPEGYKVSRKEKRNFPLILESPSPNQTSLYFCASSLGPSGANVLTFGAGSRLTVL.

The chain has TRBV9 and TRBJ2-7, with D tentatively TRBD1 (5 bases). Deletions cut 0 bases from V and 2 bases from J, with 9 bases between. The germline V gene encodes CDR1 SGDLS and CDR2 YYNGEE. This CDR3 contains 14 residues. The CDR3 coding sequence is TGTGCCAGCAGCGTAGGGCAGGGCCCCTACGAGCAGTACTTC. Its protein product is CASSVGQGPYEQYF. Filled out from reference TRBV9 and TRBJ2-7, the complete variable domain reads DSGVTQTPKHLITATGQRVTLRCSPRSGDLSVYWYQQSLDQGLQFLIQYYNGEERAKGNILERFSAQQFPDLHSELNLSSLELGDSALYFCASSVGQGPYEQYFGPGTRLTVT.

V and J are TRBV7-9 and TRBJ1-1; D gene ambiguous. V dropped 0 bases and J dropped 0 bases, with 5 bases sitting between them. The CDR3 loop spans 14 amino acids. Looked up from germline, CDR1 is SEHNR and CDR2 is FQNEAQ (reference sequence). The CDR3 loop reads CASSLAGMNTEAFF. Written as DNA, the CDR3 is TGTGCCAGCAGCTTAGCTGGGATGAACACTGAAGCTTTCTTT.

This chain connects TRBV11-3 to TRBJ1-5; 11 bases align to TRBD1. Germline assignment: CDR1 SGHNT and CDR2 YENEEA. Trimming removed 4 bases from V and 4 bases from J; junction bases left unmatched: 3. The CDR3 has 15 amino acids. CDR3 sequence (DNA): TGTGCCAGCAGCTCCGGACAGGGGGCGAATCAGCCCCAGCATTTT. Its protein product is CASSSGQGANQPQHF.

CDR3 amino acids: CASSQGPGTEAFF. CDR3 coding DNA: TGTGCCAGCAGCCAAGGGCCGGGAACTGAAGCTTTCTTT. The chain carries TRBV4-2 and TRBJ1-1; no clear D. The length of the CDR3 is 13 residues. V gave up 1 base and J gave up 5 bases, with 8 bases separating them. The V gene's germline CDR1 is LGHNA and CDR2 YNFKEQ.

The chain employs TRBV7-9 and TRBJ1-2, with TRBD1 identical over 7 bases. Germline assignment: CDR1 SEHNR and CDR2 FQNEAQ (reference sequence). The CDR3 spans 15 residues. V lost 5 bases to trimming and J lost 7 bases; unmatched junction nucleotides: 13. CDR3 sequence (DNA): TGTGCCAGCAGCGCAGGGGGTATCGATGTCGTTGGCTACACCTTC. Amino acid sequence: CASSAGGIDVVGYTF.

CDR3 loop: CASGQAAEAFF. In DNA form, the CDR3 reads TGCGCCAGCGGACAAGCCGCTGAAGCTTTCTTT. V is TRBV10-2 and J is TRBJ1-1; tentatively, D is TRBD1 (5 bases). The ends were cut back, 8 bases at V and 6 bases at J, with 10 bases in the middle. The CDR3 covers 11 residues. In germline, CDR1 is WSHSY, CDR2 SAAADI.

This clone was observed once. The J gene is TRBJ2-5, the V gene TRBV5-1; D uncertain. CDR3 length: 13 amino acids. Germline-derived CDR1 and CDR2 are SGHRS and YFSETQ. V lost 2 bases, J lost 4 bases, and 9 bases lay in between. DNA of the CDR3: TGCGCCAGCAGCTTACGGGTAGGAGAGACCCAGTACTTC. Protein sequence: CASSLRVGETQYF.